The 13 T cell receptor beta chains reported below all come from one sample, sequenced in a study of beta chain features in type 1 diabetes. These receptors are not linked to any known antigen. Study-wide findings and caveats: Shorter TCRB CDR3s, moderately but significantly so, marked every one of the four CD4+ subsets in Type 1 diabetes patients.

cDNA synthesis used the whole RNA isolate, giving expressed TCRB sequences. Only in-frame clones appear in the TCRdb table, and some are missing; sequencing was by immunoSEQ multiplex PCR. This table holds more than 250,000 clones, 24% found once. The sample taken for sequencing was naive CD4+ T cells from blood. These receptors all stem from a young woman with type 1 diabetes.

The CDR3 spells CASSLGAQGSQPQHF. The CDR3 DNA is TGTGCCAGCAGCTTAGGGGCACAGGGGTCGCAGCCCCAGCATTTT. The J gene is TRBJ1-5, the V gene TRBV7-9, with 7 bases fitting TRBD1. The CDR3 covers 15 residues. J was trimmed by 7 bases and V by 1 base; bases with no gene match: 7. Germline CDR1 reads SEHNR; CDR2 reads FQNEAQ (reference sequence). Full variable domain (remainder filled in from reference TRBV7-9 and TRBJ1-5): DTGVSQNPRHKITKRGQNVTFRCDPISEHNRLYWYRQTLGQGPEFLTYFQNEAQLEKSRLLSDRFSAERPKGSFSTLEIQRTEQGDSAMYLCASSLGAQGSQPQHFGDGTRLSIL.

The rearrangement links TRBV20-1 to TRBJ1-2; D uncertain. V was pared by 6 bases and J by 8 bases, with 13 bases between. Germline V gene data show CDR1 as DFQATT and CDR2 as SNEGSKA (reference sequence). The CDR3 totals 11 residues. The CDR3 nucleotides are TGCAGTGCCGCTATCCGTGAGGGCTACACCTTC. The encoded protein is CSAAIREGYTF.

This clone was found a few times. J is TRBJ2-6 and V is TRBV4-1; the D gene is possibly TRBD2 (5 bases). The V gene's germline CDR1 is MGHRA and CDR2 YSYEKL. The germline V and J ends were trimmed by 1 base and 2 bases, with 6 bases remaining between them. This CDR3 is 15 amino acids long. The CDR3 nucleotides read TGCGCCAGCAGCCAAGTGCGGGCTGGGGCCAACGTCCTGACTTTC. Translating it yields CASSQVRAGANVLTF.

The chain employs TRBV30 and TRBJ1-2, with D maybe TRBD1 (6 bases). V lost 4 bases to trimming and J lost 3 bases, with 18 bases between them. Germline V CDR1 and CDR2: GTSNPN, SVGIG (reference sequence). This CDR3 spans 15 amino acids. CDR3 bases: TGTGCCTGGATTAGAATTAAAGGGGGACACTATGGCTACACCTTC. It is translated as CAWIRIKGGHYGYTF. Based on the CDR3 plus reference TRBV30 and TRBJ1-2, the full variable domain is SQTIHQWPATLVQPVGSPLSLECTVEGTSNPNLYWYRQAAGRGLQLLFYSVGIGQISSEVPQNLSASRPQDRQFILSSKKLLLSDSGFYLCAWIRIKGGHYGYTFGSGTRLTVV.

This clone has only a few counts. The CDR3 is CAWGRSYQETQYF. The CDR3 bases are TGTGCCTGGGGCAGATCGTACCAAGAGACCCAGTACTTC. V gene TRBV30 combines with J gene TRBJ2-5; D gene unclear. The CDR3 runs 13 residues. V was cut by 5 bases and J by 0 bases, with 10 bases left in between. From germline, CDR1 is GTSNPN and CDR2 SVGIG (reference sequence). The variable domain in full, with the rest retrieved from reference TRBV30 and TRBJ2-5, is SQTIHQWPATLVQPVGSPLSLECTVEGTSNPNLYWYRQAAGRGLQLLFYSVGIGQISSEVPQNLSASRPQDRQFILSSKKLLLSDSGFYLCAWGRSYQETQYFGPGTRLLVL.

This clone was seen a few times. J is TRBJ2-5 and V is TRBV7-2; no clear D gene. Germline assignment: CDR1 SGHTA and CDR2 FQGNSA. The V end lost 1 base, the J end lost 4 bases, and 7 bases lay between the germline ends. The CDR3 is made up of 13 amino acids. As DNA, the CDR3 is TGTGCCAGCAGCTTAGTCACTCGAGAGACCCAGTACTTC. The encoded protein is CASSLVTRETQYF.

This chain uses TRBV5-1 with TRBJ2-7; tentative D call: TRBD2 (5 bases). V lost 0 bases and J 6 bases, leaving 16 bases between the germline ends. The germline CDR1 and CDR2 sequences are SGHRS and YFSETQ. CDR3 length: 15 amino acids. The CDR3 protein is CASSLESSRLGEQYF. CDR3 DNA sequence: TGCGCCAGCAGCTTGGAGTCTAGCCGGTTGGGCGAGCAGTACTTC.

The chain is built from TRBV9 and TRBJ2-3; the D is unclear. The CDR3 has 12 residues. Per germline, CDR1 SGDLS and CDR2 YYNGEE. Trimming left V 4 bases short and J 2 bases short, with 5 bases between. The CDR3 region is CASSSLTDTQYF. The DNA of the CDR3 is TGTGCCAGCAGCTCACTCACAGATACGCAGTATTTT.

This clone turned up a few times. This CDR3 reads CASSQPGGVRFF. The CDR3 DNA is TGCGCCAGCAGCCAACCGGGGGGGGTGCGGTTCTTC. The J gene is TRBJ2-1, the V gene TRBV4-1, with 8 bases identical to TRBD2. Germline V CDR1 and CDR2: MGHRA, YSYEKL. The length of the CDR3 is 12 residues. The V gene end was trimmed by 2 bases and the J gene end by 15 bases; junction bases not matched to a gene: 6.

The rearrangement uses TRBV28 and TRBJ2-1; TRBD2 matches at 8 bases. Germline V gene lookup returns CDR1 MDHEN and CDR2 SYDVKM. V trimming: 2 bases; J trimming: 5 bases; junction bases outside the gene matches: 5. The CDR3 extends over 15 amino acids. CDR3 in DNA: TGTGCCAGCAGTTTAGGCGGGAGGCCCAACAATGAGCAGTTCTTC. Protein product: CASSLGGRPNNEQFF.

The V gene is TRBV7-3, the J gene TRBJ2-6; TRBD1 agrees at 10 bases. V lost 5 bases and J lost 2; bases outside the gene matches: 9. The CDR3 spans 18 residues. Germline V gene sequence: CDR1 SGHTA, CDR2 FQGTGA. This CDR3 is CASSPQTGGSAGANVLTF. The CDR3 bases are TGTGCCAGCAGCCCCCAGACAGGGGGCTCAGCTGGGGCCAACGTCCTGACTTTC.

V and J are TRBV5-1 and TRBJ2-1, with D possibly TRBD2 on 6 matching bases. Germline values: CDR1 SGHRS, CDR2 YFSETQ. Trimming left V 1 base short and J 9 bases short, with 23 bases between. CDR3 length: 17 amino acids. The CDR3 is CASSLSLVAVFTSEQFF. DNA of the CDR3: TGCGCCAGCAGCTTGTCCCTGGTAGCGGTCTTTACCAGTGAGCAGTTCTTC.

The chain employs TRBV23-1 and TRBJ1-5, with a weak D call TRBD1 (5 bases). TRBV23-1 is an ORF; its function is uncertain. This CDR3 is 14 amino acids long. Trimming shortened V by 6 bases and J by 7 bases, and 16 bases separated the two germline ends. CDR3 amino acids: CASSRKGSNQPQHF. The CDR3 region has the DNA TGCGCCAGCAGCCGCAAGGGGTCAAACCAGCCCCAGCATTTT.